These 14 T cell receptor beta chains originate from one sample sequenced in a study of T-cell memory formation after mild COVID-19. TCRdb reprocessed the 5' RACE reads via MiXCR and lists one record per CDR3 protein. The sample includes hundreds of thousands of distinct CDR3 sequences, 15% to 25% of them seen just once. Sequenced sample: PBMCs or a T cell subset sorted from them (not recorded which). The receptors stem from an adult woman who had mild COVID-19 (a few samples of this study predate the infection). Cell type and time point are not known.

Only a few counts were recorded for this clonotype. The chain combines TRBV7-9 with TRBJ2-7, with TRBD2 identical over 8 bases. The V and J ends lost 5 bases and 1 base, in that order; junction bases with no gene match: 4. The germline V gene has CDR1 SEHNR and CDR2 FQNEAQ (reference sequence). This CDR3 contains 14 residues. CDR3 amino acids: CASSPGGPSYEQYF. CDR3 DNA sequence: TGTGCCAGCAGCCCGGGGGGGCCTTCCTACGAGCAGTACTTC. Combining the CDR3 with reference TRBV7-9 and TRBJ2-7 gives the whole variable domain DTGVSQNPRHKITKRGQNVTFRCDPISEHNRLYWYRQTLGQGPEFLTYFQNEAQLEKSRLLSDRFSAERPKGSFSTLEIQRTEQGDSAMYLCASSPGGPSYEQYFGPGTRLTVT.

The rearrangement joins TRBV5-6 to TRBJ2-3, with 8 bases lining up with TRBD1. With 2 bases clipped from V and 2 bases from J, the junction kept 10 bases outside the gene matches. Looked up from germline, CDR1 is SGHDT and CDR2 is YYEEEE. The CDR3 contains 17 residues. The CDR3 DNA reads TGTGCCAGCAGCTTCCTGACCGGGACAGGCATCACAGATACGCAGTATTTT. It yields the protein CASSFLTGTGITDTQYF.

This chain joins TRBV10-3 and TRBJ2-6; 7 nucleotides align to TRBD1. The CDR3 runs 20 residues. The trim removed 2 bases at V and 0 bases at J, leaving 13 bases unmatched. Germline values: CDR1 ENHRY, CDR2 SYGVKD. The CDR3 nucleotides read TGTGCCATCAGTGAGCTAGGCGGACAGGAGGCTAGCTCTGGGGCCAACGTCCTGACTTTC. Translating it yields CAISELGGQEASSGANVLTF.

This clonotype was recorded at least ten times. J is TRBJ2-7 and V is TRBV5-1; D may be TRBD1 (5 bases). This CDR3 has 15 residues. Germline CDR1 and CDR2: SGHRS and YFSETQ. With 5 bases removed from V and 2 bases from J, the gap between germline ends came to 17 bases. The CDR3 DNA follows: TGCGCCAGCAGATCCGCTCCAGGGCATGCCTACGAGCAGTACTTC. Translation: CASRSAPGHAYEQYF.

The genes are TRBV4-3 and TRBJ1-1; D is perhaps TRBD1 (6 bases). The CDR3 consists of 15 residues. V lost 1 base to trimming and J lost 5 bases, with 14 bases between them. CDR1 is LGHNA and CDR2 is YSLEER in the germline V gene. CDR3 DNA: TGCGCCAGCAGCCAAGGGTCTGAGGGGGGGACTGAAGCTTTCTTT. Its translation: CASSQGSEGGTEAFF.

The genes are TRBV7-3 and TRBJ2-1; D is unresolved. Germline lookup yields CDR1 SGHTA and CDR2 FQGTGA. This CDR3 is built from 15 residues. Deletions cut 2 bases from V and 2 bases from J, with 10 bases between. The CDR3, as DNA: TGTGCCAGCAGCTTAGGGCTACCGACCTACAATGAGCAGTTCTTC. The encoded protein is CASSLGLPTYNEQFF.

This clonotype was counted between two and nine times. V usage is TRBV7-6 and J usage is TRBJ2-7; 9 positions agree with TRBD2. Germline CDR1 is SGHVS and CDR2 is FNYEAQ. This CDR3 has 15 residues. V gave up 3 bases and J gave up 3 bases; unmatched junction bases: 6. The CDR3 spells CASSFSAGGHYEQYF. The CDR3 DNA sequence: TGTGCCAGCAGCTTTTCAGCGGGAGGTCACTACGAGCAGTACTTC. The full variable domain, its missing parts supplied by reference TRBV7-6 and TRBJ2-7, is GAGVSQSPRYKVTKRGQDVALRCDPISGHVSLYWYRQALGQGPEFLTYFNYEAQQDKSGLPNDRFSAERPEGSISTLTIQRTEQRDSAMYRCASSFSAGGHYEQYFGPGTRLTVT.

This chain joins TRBV28 and TRBJ1-2, with D perhaps TRBD1 (5 bases). From germline, CDR1 is MDHEN and CDR2 SYDVKM. CDR3 size: 16 residues. V was cut by 5 bases and J by 1 base, with 17 bases left in between. In DNA form, the CDR3 reads TGTGCCAGCAGTCCTCAGGGCAGGGAGGTTAACTATGGCTACACCTTC. Residues: CASSPQGREVNYGYTF.

This rearrangement joins TRBV7-6 to TRBJ2-2; no clear D gene. Between the trimmed V and J ends, which lost 2 bases and 6 bases, there was a span of 7 bases. The CDR3 extends over 13 amino acids. Germline V gene sequence: CDR1 SGHVS, CDR2 FNYEAQ. The chain's CDR3 is CASSLSEAGELFF. The CDR3, as DNA: TGTGCCAGCAGCTTATCAGAGGCCGGGGAGCTGTTTTTT.

The chain uses TRBV15 and TRBJ2-5, with TRBD1 matching 9 bases. The CDR3 spans 16 residues. The junction had 12 bases not matched to a gene; V was cut back by 5 bases and J by 5 bases. Germline values: CDR1 LNHNV, CDR2 YYDKDF (reference sequence). CDR3 sequence (DNA): TGTGCCACCAGCCGAAGTTTACAGGGGGCGGGGGAGACCCAGTACTTC. Encoded protein: CATSRSLQGAGETQYF. The full variable domain, its missing parts supplied by reference TRBV15 and TRBJ2-5, is DAMVIQNPRYQVTQFGKPVTLSCSQTLNHNVMYWYQQKSSQAPKLLFHYYDKDFNNEADTPDNFQSRRPNTSFCFLDIRSPGLGDTAMYLCATSRSLQGAGETQYFGPGTRLLVL.

This clonotype was seen ten or more times. The gene calls are TRBV27 and TRBJ1-1; no firm D call. The CDR3 covers 16 residues. Trimming took off 0 bases at V and 7 bases at J, with 18 bases between the two ends. Germline assignment: CDR1 MNHEY and CDR2 SMNVEV (reference sequence). This CDR3 reads CASSLSHRTARSEAFF. The CDR3 nucleotides read TGTGCCAGCAGTTTATCCCACCGTACAGCCCGTAGTGAAGCTTTCTTT.

This rearrangement joins TRBV7-9 to TRBJ2-3; 8 nucleotides align to TRBD1. Trimming cost V 4 bases and J 2 bases; bases outside gene matches: 8. Germline V gives CDR1 SEHNR, CDR2 FQNEAQ (reference sequence). This CDR3 is built from 16 residues. The chain's CDR3 is CASSSDRADATDTQYF. The CDR3 DNA reads TGTGCCAGCAGCTCGGACAGGGCCGATGCCACAGATACGCAGTATTTT.

The V and J genes are TRBV12-3 or TRBV12-4 and TRBJ1-5; D unresolved. This CDR3 is built from 12 residues. V was cut by 8 bases and J by 7 bases, with 12 bases left in between. The CDR3 is CASARRPQPQHF. As DNA, the CDR3 is TGTGCCAGCGCTAGGCGGCCCCAGCCCCAGCATTTT.

V gene TRBV18 combines with J gene TRBJ2-7; D unresolved. Germline CDR1 reads KGHSH; CDR2 reads LQKENI. Between the trimmed V and J ends, which lost 2 bases and 1 base, there was a span of 12 bases. This CDR3 has 15 amino acids. CDR3 residues: CASSPRTSMSYEQYF. As DNA, the CDR3 is TGTGCCAGCTCACCAAGAACCAGCATGTCCTACGAGCAGTACTTC.